These T cell receptor beta chains were read from a single sample in a study of memory CD4+ T cells and cytomegalovirus serostatus. Assay: immunoSEQ multiplex PCR; the TCRdb copy retains only in-frame clones and omits some. The table shows about 40,000 clones, with approximately 80% occurring only once. The sample comprised memory CD4+ T cells from blood. All receptors come from an adult in good health and CMV-seronegative. Each CDR3 is given with its conserved first and last residue. A D gene is named only where the DNA matches it firmly. Size values are once, few and many counts, or a class for expanded clones, and some rows have none.

D gene: NA
J gene: TRBJ2-3
V gene: TRBV7-3
clone size: NA
CDR3 protein: CASSLRGADTQYF
CDR3 DNA: TGTGCCAGCAGCTTAAGGGGGGCAGATACGCAGTATTTT

D gene: NA
J gene: TRBJ1-2
V gene: TRBV5-1
clone size: NA
CDR3 protein: CASSPPLGDYGYTF
CDR3 DNA: TGCGCCAGCAGCCCCCCCCTGGGAGACTATGGCTACACCTTC

D gene: NA
J gene: TRBJ1-5
V gene: TRBV6-1
clone size: NA
CDR3 protein: CASSDHSNQPQHF
CDR3 DNA: TGTGCCAGCAGTGACCATTCCAATCAGCCCCAGCATTTT

D gene: NA
J gene: TRBJ2-7
V gene: TRBV7-8
clone size: NA
CDR3 protein: CASSLGRSIEQYF
CDR3 DNA: TGTGCCAGCAGCTTAGGGAGGAGCATCGAGCAGTACTTC

D gene: TRBD1
J gene: TRBJ2-3
V gene: TRBV9
clone size: NA
CDR3 protein: CASSGLQGAGDTQYF
CDR3 DNA: TGTGCCAGCAGCGGCCTTCAGGGGGCTGGAGATACGCAGTATTTT

D gene: NA
J gene: TRBJ2-5
V gene: TRBV29-1
clone size: NA
CDR3 protein: CSVEMISGETQYF
CDR3 DNA: TGCAGCGTTGAAATGATCAGCGGCGAGACCCAGTACTTC

D gene: TRBD1
J gene: TRBJ2-3
V gene: TRBV2
clone size: NA
CDR3 protein: CASRVDRPGQGSADTQYF
CDR3 DNA: TGTGCCAGCAGGGTAGATCGACCGGGACAGGGTAGCGCAGATACGCAGTATTTT

D gene: NA
J gene: TRBJ1-6
V gene: TRBV28
clone size: NA
CDR3 protein: CASSLVGSPLHF
CDR3 DNA: TGTGCCAGCAGTTTGGTGGGATCACCCCTCCACTTT

D gene: NA
J gene: TRBJ2-2
V gene: TRBV19
clone size: NA
CDR3 protein: CASTRLTQGLNTGELFF
CDR3 DNA: TGTGCCAGTACCCGACTCACCCAGGGTCTTAACACCGGGGAGCTGTTTTTT

D gene: NA
J gene: TRBJ2-2
V gene: TRBV7-6
clone size: NA
CDR3 protein: CASSLTANTGELFF
CDR3 DNA: TGTGCCAGCAGCCTGACAGCTAACACCGGGGAGCTGTTTTTT

D gene: TRBD2
J gene: TRBJ2-7
V gene: TRBV2
clone size: NA
CDR3 protein: CASSVRGGLIDEQYF
CDR3 DNA: TGTGCCAGCAGTGTCCGGGGGGGCTTGATAGACGAGCAGTACTTC

D gene: NA
J gene: TRBJ2-6
V gene: TRBV5-4
clone size: NA
CDR3 protein: CASSFAGSSGANVLTF
CDR3 DNA: TGTGCCAGCAGCTTTGCAGGGAGCTCTGGGGCCAACGTCCTGACTTTC

D gene: NA
J gene: TRBJ2-5
V gene: TRBV30
clone size: NA
CDR3 protein: CAWSGQSRWETQYF
CDR3 DNA: TGTGCCTGGAGTGGACAGTCTAGGTGGGAGACCCAGTACTTC

D gene: NA
J gene: TRBJ2-1
V gene: TRBV11-2
clone size: NA
CDR3 protein: CASSLGRNNEQFF
CDR3 DNA: TGTGCCAGCAGCTTAGGCAGAAACAATGAGCAGTTCTTC

D gene: TRBD1
J gene: TRBJ1-5
V gene: TRBV7-8
clone size: NA
CDR3 protein: CASSPDRVQPQHF
CDR3 DNA: TGTGCCAGCAGCCCTGACAGGGTTCAGCCCCAGCATTTT

D gene: NA
J gene: TRBJ2-7
V gene: TRBV14
clone size: NA
CDR3 protein: CASSQGRDIYF
CDR3 DNA: TGTGCCAGCAGCCAAGGCCGGGACATTTACTTC

D gene: NA
J gene: TRBJ2-6
V gene: TRBV19
clone size: NA
CDR3 protein: CASSINLGQTRTGANVLTF
CDR3 DNA: TGTGCCAGTAGTATAAACCTGGGACAGACTAGGACTGGGGCCAACGTCCTGACTTTC

D gene: NA
J gene: TRBJ1-5
V gene: TRBV28
clone size: NA
CDR3 protein: CASSLKMGNSNQPQHF
CDR3 DNA: TGTGCCAGCAGCCTCAAGATGGGGAATAGCAATCAGCCCCAGCATTTT

D gene: TRBD1
J gene: TRBJ1-6
V gene: TRBV7-6
clone size: few
CDR3 protein: CASSLEGGSPLHF
CDR3 DNA: TGTGCCAGCAGCTTAGAAGGGGGCTCACCCCTCCACTTT

D gene: NA
J gene: TRBJ1-1
V gene: TRBV5-1
clone size: few
CDR3 protein: CASSLGGAFGDTEAFF
CDR3 DNA: TGCGCCAGCAGCTTGGGGGGGGCTTTCGGGGACACTGAAGCTTTCTTT

D gene: NA
J gene: TRBJ1-1
V gene: TRBV19
clone size: NA
CDR3 protein: CASSADLGTEAFF
CDR3 DNA: TGTGCCAGTAGTGCGGACCTAGGGACTGAAGCTTTCTTT

D gene: NA
J gene: TRBJ1-1
V gene: TRBV6-1
clone size: NA
CDR3 protein: CASSEGTNTEAFF
CDR3 DNA: TGTGCCAGCAGTGAGGGGACGAACACTGAAGCTTTCTTT

D gene: NA
J gene: TRBJ1-4
V gene: TRBV5-6
clone size: NA
CDR3 protein: CASSFGGQSSNEKLFF
CDR3 DNA: TGTGCCAGCAGCTTCGGGGGTCAGAGTAGTAATGAAAAACTGTTTTTT

D gene: NA
J gene: TRBJ1-2
V gene: TRBV30
clone size: NA
CDR3 protein: CAWRNRDGYTF
CDR3 DNA: TGTGCCTGGAGAAACAGGGATGGCTACACCTTC

D gene: NA
J gene: TRBJ2-7
V gene: TRBV6-5
clone size: NA
CDR3 protein: CASSYPPQQYF
CDR3 DNA: TGTGCCAGCAGTTACCCTCCCCAGCAGTACTTC

D gene: NA
J gene: TRBJ1-6
V gene: TRBV15
clone size: NA
CDR3 protein: CATSRGAINSPLHF
CDR3 DNA: TGTGCCACCAGCAGAGGGGCGATTAATTCACCCCTCCACTTT

D gene: NA
J gene: TRBJ1-1
V gene: TRBV29-1
clone size: few
CDR3 protein: CSVDGGLSEAFF
CDR3 DNA: TGCAGCGTTGACGGGGGCCTTTCTGAAGCTTTCTTT

D gene: NA
J gene: TRBJ2-5
V gene: TRBV18
clone size: NA
CDR3 protein: CASSPRARETQYF
CDR3 DNA: TGTGCCAGCTCACCGAGGGCTAGAGAGACCCAGTACTTC

D gene: NA
J gene: TRBJ2-7
V gene: TRBV2
clone size: NA
CDR3 protein: CASRSGVSYEQYF
CDR3 DNA: TGTGCCAGCAGATCAGGGGTATCCTACGAGCAGTACTTC

D gene: NA
J gene: TRBJ1-3
V gene: TRBV7-6
clone size: few
CDR3 protein: CASSPDRTSGNTIYF
CDR3 DNA: TGTGCCAGCAGCCCGGACAGAACCTCTGGAAACACCATATATTTT

D gene: NA
J gene: TRBJ1-2
V gene: TRBV5-6
clone size: NA
CDR3 protein: CASSLGALGYGYTF
CDR3 DNA: TGTGCCAGCAGCTTGGGAGCCCTTGGCTATGGCTACACCTTC

D gene: NA
J gene: TRBJ1-2
V gene: TRBV10-2
clone size: NA
CDR3 protein: CASSDGKIVEEGYTF
CDR3 DNA: TGCGCCAGCAGCGACGGAAAAATAGTCGAAGAAGGCTACACCTTC

D gene: NA
J gene: TRBJ1-1
V gene: TRBV6-1
clone size: NA
CDR3 protein: CASRRGEEAFF
CDR3 DNA: TGTGCCAGCAGAAGGGGCGAGGAAGCTTTCTTT

D gene: NA
J gene: TRBJ1-1
V gene: TRBV5-1
clone size: NA
CDR3 protein: CASSLVRDTEAFF
CDR3 DNA: TGCGCCAGCAGCTTGGTGAGGGACACTGAAGCTTTCTTT

D gene: NA
J gene: TRBJ1-6
V gene: TRBV2
clone size: NA
CDR3 protein: CASSEARSPLHF
CDR3 DNA: TGTGCCAGCAGTGAAGCTAGGTCACCCCTCCACTTT

D gene: NA
J gene: TRBJ1-2
V gene: TRBV7-3
clone size: NA
CDR3 protein: CASTPEFYGYTF
CDR3 DNA: TGTGCCAGCACCCCGGAGTTCTATGGCTACACCTTC